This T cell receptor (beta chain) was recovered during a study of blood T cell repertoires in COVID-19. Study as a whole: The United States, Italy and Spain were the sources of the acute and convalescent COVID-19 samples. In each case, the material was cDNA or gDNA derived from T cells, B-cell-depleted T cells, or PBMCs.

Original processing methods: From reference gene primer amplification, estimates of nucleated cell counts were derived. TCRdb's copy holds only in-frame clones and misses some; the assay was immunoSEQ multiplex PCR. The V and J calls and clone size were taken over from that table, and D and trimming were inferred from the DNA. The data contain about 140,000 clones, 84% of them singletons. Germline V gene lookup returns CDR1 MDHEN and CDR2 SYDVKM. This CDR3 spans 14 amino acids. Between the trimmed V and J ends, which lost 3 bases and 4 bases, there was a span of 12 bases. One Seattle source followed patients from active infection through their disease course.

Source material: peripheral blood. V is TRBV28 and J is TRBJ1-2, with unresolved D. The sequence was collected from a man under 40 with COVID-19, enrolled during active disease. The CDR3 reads CASSLPGSFYGYTF. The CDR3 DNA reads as TGTGCCAGCAGTTTGCCAGGATCATTCTATGGCTACACCTTC.